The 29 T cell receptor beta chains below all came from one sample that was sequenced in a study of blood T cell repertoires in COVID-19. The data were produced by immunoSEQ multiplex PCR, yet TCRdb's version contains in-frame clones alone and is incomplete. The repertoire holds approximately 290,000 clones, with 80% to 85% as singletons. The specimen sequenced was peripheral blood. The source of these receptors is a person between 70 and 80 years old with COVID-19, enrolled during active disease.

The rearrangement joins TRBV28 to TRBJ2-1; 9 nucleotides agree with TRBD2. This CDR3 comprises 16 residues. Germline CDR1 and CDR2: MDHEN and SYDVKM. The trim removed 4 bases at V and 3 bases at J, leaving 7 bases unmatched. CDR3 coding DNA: TGTGCCAGCAGTTCAATTTTAGCGGGAGACTACAATGAGCAGTTCTTC. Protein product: CASSSILAGDYNEQFF.

The chain's CDR3 is CASSLHQGENEKLFF. Written as DNA, the CDR3 is TGTGCCAGCAGCTTGCACCAGGGGGAGAATGAAAAACTGTTTTTT. V usage is TRBV5-5 and J usage is TRBJ1-4; 7 nucleotides line up with TRBD1. V lost 1 base to trimming and J lost 5 bases; unmatched junction nucleotides: 5. The CDR3 length is 15 residues. CDR1 is SGHKS and CDR2 is YYEKEE in the germline V gene (reference sequence).

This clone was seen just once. In DNA, the CDR3 is TGTGCCAGCAGCCGTGGGGCGTGGGGCTACACCTTC. Residues: CASSRGAWGYTF. This chain links TRBV28 with TRBJ1-2, with D perhaps TRBD1 (5 bases). CDR3 length: 12 residues. V lost 6 bases and J lost 8, with 13 bases in between. The V gene's germline CDR1 is MDHEN and CDR2 SYDVKM.

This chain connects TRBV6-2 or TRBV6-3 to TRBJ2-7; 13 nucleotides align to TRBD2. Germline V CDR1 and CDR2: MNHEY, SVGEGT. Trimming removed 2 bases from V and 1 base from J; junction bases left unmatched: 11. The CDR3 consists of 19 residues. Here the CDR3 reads CASSYGAGLAGVLSYEQYF. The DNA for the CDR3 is TGTGCCAGCAGTTACGGCGCCGGACTAGCGGGAGTCTTGTCCTACGAGCAGTACTTC.

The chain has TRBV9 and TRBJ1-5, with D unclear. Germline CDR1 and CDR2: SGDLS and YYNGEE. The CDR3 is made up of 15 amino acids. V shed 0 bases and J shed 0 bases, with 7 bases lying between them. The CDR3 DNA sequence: TGTGCCAGCAGCGTAGGTCGAGATAGCAATCAGCCCCAGCATTTT. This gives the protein CASSVGRDSNQPQHF.

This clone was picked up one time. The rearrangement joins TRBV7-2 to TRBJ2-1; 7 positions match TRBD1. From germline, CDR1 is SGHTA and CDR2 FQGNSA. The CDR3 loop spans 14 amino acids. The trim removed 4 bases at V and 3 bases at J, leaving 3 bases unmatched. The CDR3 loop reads CASSSDRYYNEQFF. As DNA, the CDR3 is TGTGCCAGCAGCTCGGACAGGTACTACAATGAGCAGTTCTTC.

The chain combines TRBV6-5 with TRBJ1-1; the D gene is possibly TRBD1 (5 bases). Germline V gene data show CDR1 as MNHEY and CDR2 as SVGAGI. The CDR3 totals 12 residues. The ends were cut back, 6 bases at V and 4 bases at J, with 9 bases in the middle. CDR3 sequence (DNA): TGTGCCAGCAGGGGGACTTCCACTGAAGCTTTCTTT. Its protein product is CASRGTSTEAFF.

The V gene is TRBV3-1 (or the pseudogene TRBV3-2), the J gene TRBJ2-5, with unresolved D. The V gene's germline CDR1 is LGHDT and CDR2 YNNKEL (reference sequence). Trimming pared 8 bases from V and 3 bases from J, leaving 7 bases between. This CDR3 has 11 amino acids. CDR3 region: CASAREETQYF. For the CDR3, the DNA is TGTGCCAGCGCTAGAGAAGAGACCCAGTACTTC.

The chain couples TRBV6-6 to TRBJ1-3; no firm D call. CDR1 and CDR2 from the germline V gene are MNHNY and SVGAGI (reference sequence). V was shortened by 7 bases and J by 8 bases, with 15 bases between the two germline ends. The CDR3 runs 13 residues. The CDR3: CASMFGGGYTIYF. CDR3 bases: TGTGCCAGCATGTTTGGCGGCGGGTACACCATATATTTT.

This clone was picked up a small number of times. The CDR3 DNA reads TGTGCCAGCAGCCTGACAGGGGGCGTTCAGCCCCAGCATTTT. This encodes CASSLTGGVQPQHF. The chain couples TRBV28 to TRBJ1-5; 10 bases are shared with TRBD1. The V gene end was trimmed by 6 bases and the J gene end by 6 bases; junction bases not matched to a gene: 5. This CDR3 region has 14 residues. Per germline, CDR1 MDHEN and CDR2 SYDVKM.

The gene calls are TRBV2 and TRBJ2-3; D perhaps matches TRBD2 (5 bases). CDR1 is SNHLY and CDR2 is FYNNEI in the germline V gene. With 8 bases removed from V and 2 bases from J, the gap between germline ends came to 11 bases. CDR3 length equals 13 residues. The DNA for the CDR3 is TGTGCCAGCGTCCAGGAGGTCACAGATACGCAGTATTTT. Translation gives CASVQEVTDTQYF.

CDR3 nucleotides: TGTGCCAGCTCACCAACCCAGGGGAATGCAACTAATGAAAAACTGTTTTTT. Translation: CASSPTQGNATNEKLFF. This chain connects TRBV18 to TRBJ1-4; a possible D gene is TRBD1 (6 bases). The V end lost 2 bases, the J end lost 0 bases, and 13 bases lay between the germline ends. This CDR3 is 17 amino acids long. CDR1 is KGHSH, CDR2 LQKENI, per germline.

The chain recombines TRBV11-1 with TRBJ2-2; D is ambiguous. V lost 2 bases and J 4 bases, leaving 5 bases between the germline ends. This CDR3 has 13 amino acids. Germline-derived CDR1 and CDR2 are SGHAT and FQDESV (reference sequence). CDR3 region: CASSLLRTGELFF. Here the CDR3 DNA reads TGTGCCAGCAGCTTACTCCGCACCGGGGAGCTGTTTTTT. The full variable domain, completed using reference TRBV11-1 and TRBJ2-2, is EAEVAQSPRYKITEKSQAVAFWCDPISGHATLYWYRQILGQGPELLVQFQDESVVDDSQLPKDRFSAERLKGVDSTLKIQPAELGDSAMYLCASSLLRTGELFFGEGSRLTVL.

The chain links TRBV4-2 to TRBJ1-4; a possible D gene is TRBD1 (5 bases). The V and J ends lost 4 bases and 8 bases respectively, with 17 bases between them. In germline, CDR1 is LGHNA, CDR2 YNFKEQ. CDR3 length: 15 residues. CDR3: CASSPLQGGDEKLFF. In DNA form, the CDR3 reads TGTGCCAGCAGCCCACTTCAGGGAGGGGACGAAAAACTGTTTTTT.

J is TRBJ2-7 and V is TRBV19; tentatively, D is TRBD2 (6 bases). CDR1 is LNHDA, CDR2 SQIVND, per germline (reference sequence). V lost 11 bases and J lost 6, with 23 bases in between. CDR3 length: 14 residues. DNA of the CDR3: TGTGCCTCCACGGTAGCAGGGAGGATGGGCGAGCAGTACTTC. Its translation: CASTVAGRMGEQYF.

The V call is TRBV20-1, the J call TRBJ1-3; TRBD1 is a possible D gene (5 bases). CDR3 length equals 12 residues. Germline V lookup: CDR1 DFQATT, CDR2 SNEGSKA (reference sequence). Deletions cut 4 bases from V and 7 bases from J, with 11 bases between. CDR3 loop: CSANDRWNTIYF. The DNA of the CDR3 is TGCAGTGCTAATGACAGATGGAACACCATATATTTT.

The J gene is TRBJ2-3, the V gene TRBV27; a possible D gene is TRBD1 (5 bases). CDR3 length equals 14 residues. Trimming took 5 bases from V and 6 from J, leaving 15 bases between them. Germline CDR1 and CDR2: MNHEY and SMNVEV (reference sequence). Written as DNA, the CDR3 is TGTGCCAGCAGTCCCGGACGAAACAGGGATACGCAGTATTTT. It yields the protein CASSPGRNRDTQYF.

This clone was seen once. The DNA of the CDR3 is TGCGCCAGCAGCCAAGTGAGTAGTACGGGGAACACTGAAGCTTTCTTT. This gives the protein CASSQVSSTGNTEAFF. V usage is TRBV4-3 and J usage is TRBJ1-1; no clear D. CDR3 length equals 16 residues. Germline V gene lookup returns CDR1 LGHNA and CDR2 YSLEER. The ends were cut back, 1 base at V and 1 base at J, with 13 bases in the middle.

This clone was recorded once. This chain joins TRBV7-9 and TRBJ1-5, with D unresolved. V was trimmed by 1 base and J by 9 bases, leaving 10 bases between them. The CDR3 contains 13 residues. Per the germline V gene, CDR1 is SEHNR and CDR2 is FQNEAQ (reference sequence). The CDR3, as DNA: TGTGCCAGCAGCTTAGGGAGACGGGGGCCCCAGCATTTT. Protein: CASSLGRRGPQHF.

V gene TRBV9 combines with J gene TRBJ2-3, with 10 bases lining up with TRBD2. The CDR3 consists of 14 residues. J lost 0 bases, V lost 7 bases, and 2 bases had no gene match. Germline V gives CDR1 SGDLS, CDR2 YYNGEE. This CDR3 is CASGAGGSTDTQYF. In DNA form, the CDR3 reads TGTGCCAGCGGAGCGGGGGGGAGCACAGATACGCAGTATTTT.

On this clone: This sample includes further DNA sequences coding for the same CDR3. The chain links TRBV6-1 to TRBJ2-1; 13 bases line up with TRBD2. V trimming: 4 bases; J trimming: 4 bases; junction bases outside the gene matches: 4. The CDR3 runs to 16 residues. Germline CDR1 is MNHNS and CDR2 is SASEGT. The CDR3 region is CASSATSGGAYNEQFF. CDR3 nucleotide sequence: TGTGCCAGCAGTGCTACTAGCGGGGGGGCTTACAATGAGCAGTTCTTC.

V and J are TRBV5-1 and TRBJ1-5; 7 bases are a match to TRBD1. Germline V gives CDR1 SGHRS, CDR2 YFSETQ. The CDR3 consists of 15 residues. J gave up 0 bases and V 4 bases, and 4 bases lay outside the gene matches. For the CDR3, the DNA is TGCGCCAGCAGCACCGGGACAGATAGCAATCAGCCCCAGCATTTT. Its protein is CASSTGTDSNQPQHF.

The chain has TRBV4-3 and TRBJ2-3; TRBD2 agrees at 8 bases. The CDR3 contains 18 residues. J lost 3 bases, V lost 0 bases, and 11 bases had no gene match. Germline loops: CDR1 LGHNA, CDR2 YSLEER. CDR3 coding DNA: TGCGCCAGCAGCCAAGATCTTGGGCGGGGGGATTTTACAGATACGCAGTATTTT. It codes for CASSQDLGRGDFTDTQYF.

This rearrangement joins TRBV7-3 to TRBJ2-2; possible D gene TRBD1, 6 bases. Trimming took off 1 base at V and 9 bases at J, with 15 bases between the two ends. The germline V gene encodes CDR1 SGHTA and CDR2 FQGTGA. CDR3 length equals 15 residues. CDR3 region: CASSLNPGVEWELFF. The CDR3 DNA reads TGTGCCAGCAGCTTAAACCCAGGGGTAGAGTGGGAGCTGTTTTTT.

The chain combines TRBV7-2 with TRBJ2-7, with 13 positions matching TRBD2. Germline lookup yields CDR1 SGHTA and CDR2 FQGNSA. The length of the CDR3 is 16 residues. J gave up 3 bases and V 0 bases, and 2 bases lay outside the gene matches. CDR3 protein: CASSLATSGGDYEQYF. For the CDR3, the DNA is TGTGCCAGCAGCTTAGCCACTAGCGGGGGGGACTACGAGCAGTACTTC.

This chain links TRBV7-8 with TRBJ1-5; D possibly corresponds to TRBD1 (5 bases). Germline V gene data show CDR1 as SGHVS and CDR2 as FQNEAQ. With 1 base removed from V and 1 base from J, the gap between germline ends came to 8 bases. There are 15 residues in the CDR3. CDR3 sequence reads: CASSLVRQSNQPQHF. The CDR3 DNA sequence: TGTGCCAGCAGCTTAGTCCGACAGAGCAATCAGCCCCAGCATTTT.

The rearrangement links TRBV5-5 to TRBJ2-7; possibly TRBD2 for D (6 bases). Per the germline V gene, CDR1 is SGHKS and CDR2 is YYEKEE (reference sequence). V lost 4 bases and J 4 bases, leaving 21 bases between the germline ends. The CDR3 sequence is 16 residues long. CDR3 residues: CASSQLAQGPSYEQYF. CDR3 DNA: TGTGCCAGCAGCCAACTAGCTCAGGGACCGTCTTACGAGCAGTACTTC. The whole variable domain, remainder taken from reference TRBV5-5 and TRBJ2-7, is DAGVTQSPTHLIKTRGQQVTLRCSPISGHKSVSWYQQVLGQGPQFIFQYYEKEERGRGNFPDRFSARQFPNYSSELNVNALLLGDSALYLCASSQLAQGPSYEQYFGPGTRLTVT.

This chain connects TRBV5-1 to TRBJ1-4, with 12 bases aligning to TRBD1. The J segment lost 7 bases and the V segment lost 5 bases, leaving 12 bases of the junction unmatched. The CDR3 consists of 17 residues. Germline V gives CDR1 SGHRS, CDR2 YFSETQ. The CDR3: CASSRDRGLGSGEKLFF. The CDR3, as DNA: TGCGCCAGCAGTCGGGACAGGGGGCTTGGATCTGGTGAAAAACTGTTTTTT.

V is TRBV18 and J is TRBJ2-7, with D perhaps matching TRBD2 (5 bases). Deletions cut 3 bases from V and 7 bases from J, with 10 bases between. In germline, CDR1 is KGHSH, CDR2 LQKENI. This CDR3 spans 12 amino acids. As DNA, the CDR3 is TGTGCCAGCTCACCCACAGCGGAAGAGCAGTACTTC. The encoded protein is CASSPTAEEQYF.